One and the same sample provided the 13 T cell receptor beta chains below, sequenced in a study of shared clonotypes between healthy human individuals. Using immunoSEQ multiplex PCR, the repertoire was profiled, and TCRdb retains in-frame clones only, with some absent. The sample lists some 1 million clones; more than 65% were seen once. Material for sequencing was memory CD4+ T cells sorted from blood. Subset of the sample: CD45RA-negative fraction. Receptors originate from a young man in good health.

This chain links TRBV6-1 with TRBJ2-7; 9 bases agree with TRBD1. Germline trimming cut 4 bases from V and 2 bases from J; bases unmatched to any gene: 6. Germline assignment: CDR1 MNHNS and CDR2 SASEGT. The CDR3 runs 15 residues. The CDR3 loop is CASSGPGQGPYEQYF. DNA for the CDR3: TGTGCCAGCAGTGGACCGGGACAGGGCCCCTACGAGCAGTACTTC.

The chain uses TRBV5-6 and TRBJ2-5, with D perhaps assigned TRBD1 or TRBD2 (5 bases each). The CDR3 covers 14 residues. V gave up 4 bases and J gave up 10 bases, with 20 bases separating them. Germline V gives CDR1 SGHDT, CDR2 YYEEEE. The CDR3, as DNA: TGTGCCAGCAGCGCAACCGGGACGGTGAGAATCCAGTACTTC. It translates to CASSATGTVRIQYF.

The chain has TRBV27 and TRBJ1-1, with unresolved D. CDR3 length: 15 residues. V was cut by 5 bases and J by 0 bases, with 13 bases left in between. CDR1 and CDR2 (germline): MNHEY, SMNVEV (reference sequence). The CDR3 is CASSTIQVMNTEAFF. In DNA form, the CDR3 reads TGTGCCAGCAGTACCATACAAGTCATGAACACTGAAGCTTTCTTT.

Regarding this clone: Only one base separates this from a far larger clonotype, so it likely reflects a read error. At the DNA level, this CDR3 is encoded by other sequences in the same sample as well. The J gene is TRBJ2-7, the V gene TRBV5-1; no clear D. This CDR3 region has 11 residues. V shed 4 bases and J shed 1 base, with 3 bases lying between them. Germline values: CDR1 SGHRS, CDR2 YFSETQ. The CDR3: CASSASYEQYF. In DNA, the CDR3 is TGCGCCAGCAGCGCTTCCTACGAGCAGTACTTC.

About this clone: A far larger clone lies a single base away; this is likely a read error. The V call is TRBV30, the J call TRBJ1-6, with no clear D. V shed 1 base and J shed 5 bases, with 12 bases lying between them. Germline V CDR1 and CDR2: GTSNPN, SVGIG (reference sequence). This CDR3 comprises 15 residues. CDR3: CAWSGRTYHNSPLHF. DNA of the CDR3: TGTGCCTGGAGTGGGAGGACCTACCATAATTCACCCCTCCACTTT.

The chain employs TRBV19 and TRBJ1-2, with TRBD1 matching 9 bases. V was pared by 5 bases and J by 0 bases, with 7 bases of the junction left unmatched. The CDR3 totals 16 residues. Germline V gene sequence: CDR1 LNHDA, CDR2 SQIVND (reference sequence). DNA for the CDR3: TGTGCCAGTAGTTTCGACAGGGGGGAACCTAACTATGGCTACACCTTC. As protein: CASSFDRGEPNYGYTF.

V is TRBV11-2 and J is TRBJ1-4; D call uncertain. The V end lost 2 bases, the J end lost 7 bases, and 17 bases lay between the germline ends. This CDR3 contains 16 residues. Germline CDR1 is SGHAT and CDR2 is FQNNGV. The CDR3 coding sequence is TGTGCCAGCAGCTTAACGAGGCAAATAGATGGTGAAAAACTGTTTTTT. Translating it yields CASSLTRQIDGEKLFF.

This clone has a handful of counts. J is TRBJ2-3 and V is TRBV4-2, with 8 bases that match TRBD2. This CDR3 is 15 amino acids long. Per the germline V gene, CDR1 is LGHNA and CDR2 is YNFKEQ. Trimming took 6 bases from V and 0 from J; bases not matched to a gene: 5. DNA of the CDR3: TGTGCCAGCAGTCGCGGGGGGACTAGCACAGATACGCAGTATTTT. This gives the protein CASSRGGTSTDTQYF.

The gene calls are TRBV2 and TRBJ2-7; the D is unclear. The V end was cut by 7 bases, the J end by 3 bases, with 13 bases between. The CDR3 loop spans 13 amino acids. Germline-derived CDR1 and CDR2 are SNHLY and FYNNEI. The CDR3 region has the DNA TGTGCCAGCAAGGCTTCCCACCTCTACGAGCAGTACTTC. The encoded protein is CASKASHLYEQYF.

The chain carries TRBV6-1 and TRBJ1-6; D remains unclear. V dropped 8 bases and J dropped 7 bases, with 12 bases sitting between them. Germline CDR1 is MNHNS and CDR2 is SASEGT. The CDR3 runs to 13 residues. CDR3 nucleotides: TGTGCCAGCGTGAAGGGTGGCAATTCACCCCTCCACTTT. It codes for CASVKGGNSPLHF.

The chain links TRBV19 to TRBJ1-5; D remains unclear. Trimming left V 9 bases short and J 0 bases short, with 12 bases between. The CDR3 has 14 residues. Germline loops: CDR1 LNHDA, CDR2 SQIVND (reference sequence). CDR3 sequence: CASAAVGSNQPQHF. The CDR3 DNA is TGTGCCAGCGCCGCGGTTGGTAGCAATCAGCCCCAGCATTTT.

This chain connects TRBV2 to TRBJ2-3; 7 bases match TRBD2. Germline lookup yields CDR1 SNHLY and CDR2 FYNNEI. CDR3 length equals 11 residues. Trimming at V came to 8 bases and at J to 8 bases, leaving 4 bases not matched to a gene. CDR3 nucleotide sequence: TGTGCCAGCCATCCGGGAGGTACGCAGTATTTT. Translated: CASHPGGTQYF.

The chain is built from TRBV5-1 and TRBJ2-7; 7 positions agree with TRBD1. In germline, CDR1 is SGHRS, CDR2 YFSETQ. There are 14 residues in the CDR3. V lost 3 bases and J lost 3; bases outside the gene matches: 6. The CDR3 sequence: CASSSQGTDYEQYF. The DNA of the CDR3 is TGCGCCAGCAGCTCCCAGGGGACAGACTACGAGCAGTACTTC.